These 21 T cell receptor beta chains were sequenced from one sample in a study of OX40 agonist ivuxolimab in advanced cancers. Method: immunoSEQ multiplex PCR; TCRdb's copy keeps in-frame clones and lacks some. Here the sample spans 35,000 to 45,000 clones, about 80% being singletons. Sample: CD4+ or CD8+ T cells sorted from blood, taken in a trial of the OX40 agonist ivuxolimab. The receptors shown here come from an adult with an advanced solid tumor such as melanoma, head and neck, liver or kidney cancer.

The rearrangement joins TRBV19 to TRBJ2-7; D is perhaps TRBD1 or TRBD2 (5 bases each). The length of the CDR3 is 15 residues. V lost 7 bases and J 2 bases, leaving 18 bases between the germline ends. The germline V gene has CDR1 LNHDA and CDR2 SQIVND (reference sequence). In DNA, the CDR3 is TGTGCCAGTATGGTCGCCGGGACGGGGACCTACGAGCAGTACTTC. This gives the protein CASMVAGTGTYEQYF.

The chain links TRBV7-2 to TRBJ2-1, with TRBD2 matching 10 bases. The germline V gene has CDR1 SGHTA and CDR2 FQGNSA. J gave up 2 bases and V 6 bases, and 4 bases lay outside the gene matches. CDR3 size: 15 residues. This CDR3 reads CASSSGLAAYNEQFF. In DNA, the CDR3 is TGTGCCAGCAGTTCTGGACTAGCGGCCTACAATGAGCAGTTCTTC.

The chain joins TRBV18 to TRBJ1-5, with D hard to call. Germline lookup yields CDR1 KGHSH and CDR2 LQKENI. Trimming pared 1 base from V and 1 base from J, leaving 2 bases between. There are 13 residues in the CDR3. Written as DNA, the CDR3 is TGTGCCAGCTCACCACAAAGCAATCAGCCCCAGCATTTT. Encoded protein: CASSPQSNQPQHF.

The rearrangement uses TRBV10-1 and TRBJ1-2, with unresolved D. The CDR3 length is 12 residues. Germline V gene data show CDR1 as WNHNN and CDR2 as SYGVQD (reference sequence). The V and J ends lost 0 bases and 4 bases respectively, with 3 bases between them. The CDR3 DNA reads TGCGCCAGCAGTGAGTCCAGCTATGGCTACACCTTC. Its translation is CASSESSYGYTF.

This clone came up a few times. The chain is built from TRBV7-6 and TRBJ2-3, with D hard to call. The CDR3 is 16 residues long. Germline loops: CDR1 SGHVS, CDR2 FNYEAQ. V gave up 5 bases and J gave up 3 bases, with 18 bases separating them. CDR3 bases: TGTGCCAGCAGCGTCGGACGGACGATAAGGACAGATACGCAGTATTTT. Protein: CASSVGRTIRTDTQYF. Using reference TRBV7-6 and TRBJ2-3 for the parts outside the CDR3, the full variable domain is GAGVSQSPRYKVTKRGQDVALRCDPISGHVSLYWYRQALGQGPEFLTYFNYEAQQDKSGLPNDRFSAERPEGSISTLTIQRTEQRDSAMYRCASSVGRTIRTDTQYFGPGTRLTVL.

The chain links TRBV6-5 to TRBJ1-1, with D possibly being TRBD1 (5 bases). Per the germline V gene, CDR1 is MNHEY and CDR2 is SVGAGI. The CDR3 loop spans 15 amino acids. V was clipped by 0 bases and J by 1 base, with 9 bases between them. In DNA, the CDR3 is TGTGCCAGCAGTTACTCGGTTACAGGGAACACTGAAGCTTTCTTT. This codes for CASSYSVTGNTEAFF.

V gene TRBV7-7 combines with J gene TRBJ2-7; tentative D call: TRBD1 (5 bases). This CDR3 comprises 13 residues. The V gene's germline CDR1 is SSHAT and CDR2 FNYEAQ (reference sequence). V lost 2 bases, J lost 3 bases, and 8 bases lay in between. Here the CDR3 DNA reads TGTGCCAGCAGCTTATTCCAGGGCTACGAGCAGTACTTC. The encoded protein is CASSLFQGYEQYF.

The chain has TRBV23-1 and TRBJ1-5; 7 positions agree with TRBD1. TRBV23-1 has ORF status, its function being uncertain. Trimming cost V 9 bases and J 1 base; bases outside gene matches: 15. CDR3 length equals 17 residues. CDR3: CASWKVRGLGSNQPQHF. CDR3 coding DNA: TGCGCCAGTTGGAAGGTCAGGGGGTTGGGGAGCAATCAGCCCCAGCATTTT.

The chain couples TRBV6-1 to TRBJ2-3; 7 positions match TRBD1. Germline V CDR1 and CDR2: MNHNS, SASEGT. The CDR3 extends over 14 amino acids. Trimming removed 10 bases from V and 4 bases from J; junction bases left unmatched: 11. Here the CDR3 DNA reads TGTGCCACTACTCACAGGGGAGTTCCAGATACGCAGTATTTT. Protein sequence: CATTHRGVPDTQYF.

CDR3 coding DNA: TGTGCCAGCACCGCGATATACCGCTTTGAAGCTTTCTTT. Protein: CASTAIYRFEAFF. The genes are TRBV11-2 and TRBJ1-1; D ambiguous. Trimming cost V 7 bases and J 7 bases, with 16 bases left between them. Germline assignment: CDR1 SGHAT and CDR2 FQNNGV. The CDR3 is made up of 13 amino acids.

The V and J genes are TRBV4-1 and TRBJ1-2, with D uncertain. The CDR3 consists of 12 residues. V lost 4 bases and J 11 bases, leaving 14 bases between the germline ends. Germline CDR1 reads MGHRA; CDR2 reads YSYEKL. The CDR3 DNA follows: TGCGCCAGCAGCCGAAACGGGCAGAAGTACACCTTC. This translates into CASSRNGQKYTF.

The rearrangement links TRBV5-4 to TRBJ1-3; 9 bases align to TRBD1. Germline V lookup: CDR1 SGHNT, CDR2 YYREEE (reference sequence). The CDR3 length is 17 residues. The ends lost 4 bases at V and 0 bases at J; junction bases unmatched: 8. The CDR3 region is CASSTGTGPYSGNTIYF. CDR3 coding DNA: TGTGCCAGCAGCACCGGGACAGGGCCCTACTCTGGAAACACCATATATTTT.

The V and J genes are TRBV10-3 and TRBJ2-6, with 11 bases lining up with TRBD1. This CDR3 region has 19 residues. The germline V gene encodes CDR1 ENHRY and CDR2 SYGVKD. V trimming: 0 bases; J trimming: 0 bases; junction bases outside the gene matches: 4. CDR3 sequence (DNA): TGTGCCATCAGTGAGTCGTTTGGGACAGGGGGCTCTGGGGCCAACGTCCTGACTTTC. This gives the protein CAISESFGTGGSGANVLTF.

The chain combines TRBV2 with TRBJ2-6; D is undetermined. The CDR3 is 15 residues long. Trimming shortened V by 4 bases and J by 0 bases, and 7 bases separated the two germline ends. The V gene's germline CDR1 is SNHLY and CDR2 FYNNEI. DNA for the CDR3: TGTGCCAGCAGTGCCCAGGACTCTGGGGCCAACGTCCTGACTTTC. Translating gives CASSAQDSGANVLTF.

V is TRBV19 and J is TRBJ1-5, with D tentatively TRBD1 (6 bases). The CDR3 runs to 17 residues. V was clipped by 4 bases and J by 0 bases, with 16 bases between them. Germline V gene lookup returns CDR1 LNHDA and CDR2 SQIVND (reference sequence). CDR3: CASSRAGTTYSNQPQHF. CDR3 bases: TGTGCCAGTAGTAGGGCCGGGACAACTTATAGCAATCAGCCCCAGCATTTT.

V is TRBV30 and J is TRBJ2-5; no clear D gene. V lost 0 bases, J lost 5 bases, and 7 bases lay in between. This CDR3 has 12 amino acids. Germline V CDR1 and CDR2: GTSNPN, SVGIG (reference sequence). CDR3 bases: TGTGCCTGGAGTGTATCCCCCGAGACCCAGTACTTC. Translated, it gives CAWSVSPETQYF.

The chain combines TRBV7-9 with TRBJ2-7, with D maybe TRBD2 (6 bases). The length of the CDR3 is 16 residues. The germline V gene has CDR1 SEHNR and CDR2 FQNEAQ (reference sequence). V gave up 2 bases and J gave up 1 base, with 15 bases separating them. CDR3 sequence: CASSLYAGSLSYEQYF. In DNA form, the CDR3 reads TGTGCCAGCAGCTTATACGCCGGGAGTCTTTCCTACGAGCAGTACTTC. The full variable domain, rest sourced from reference TRBV7-9 and TRBJ2-7, is DTGVSQNPRHKITKRGQNVTFRCDPISEHNRLYWYRQTLGQGPEFLTYFQNEAQLEKSRLLSDRFSAERPKGSFSTLEIQRTEQGDSAMYLCASSLYAGSLSYEQYFGPGTRLTVT.

The chain joins TRBV5-1 to TRBJ1-2; no clear D gene. The ends were cut back, 1 base at V and 1 base at J, with 8 bases in the middle. Germline values: CDR1 SGHRS, CDR2 YFSETQ. CDR3 length equals 14 residues. CDR3 amino acids: CASSLLPNNYGYTF. The CDR3 DNA is TGCGCCAGCAGCTTGCTCCCCAATAACTATGGCTACACCTTC.

The chain carries TRBV12-5 and TRBJ1-1; 7 positions match TRBD1. The CDR3 contains 16 residues. Germline values: CDR1 LGHNT, CDR2 FRNRAP. After removal of 5 bases from V and 0 bases from J, the junction contained 9 bases not matched to a gene. CDR3 sequence (DNA): TGTGCTAGTGGTCTCGACCTGGGACAGTTGAACACTGAAGCTTTCTTT. The encoded protein is CASGLDLGQLNTEAFF.

This clone was picked up one time. The V and J genes are TRBV5-1 and TRBJ2-1; 9 nucleotides line up with TRBD2. The germline CDR1 and CDR2 sequences are SGHRS and YFSETQ. The V segment lost 0 bases and the J segment 2 bases; nucleotides outside the gene matches: 0. The CDR3 is 15 amino acids. DNA for the CDR3: TGCGCCAGCAGCTTGGTAGCGGGGGCCTACAATGAGCAGTTCTTC. It is translated as CASSLVAGAYNEQFF.

The chain employs TRBV14 and TRBJ2-7; the match to TRBD2 covers 9 bases. Per germline, CDR1 SGHDN and CDR2 FVKESK. The CDR3 runs to 15 residues. The junction had 11 bases not matched to a gene; V was cut back by 5 bases and J by 6 bases. The CDR3 coding sequence is TGTGCCAGCAGCGTTCTAGCGGGAACCTCATTCGAGCAGTACTTC. It codes for CASSVLAGTSFEQYF.